The entry that follows covers one TCR beta chain sequence. This sample was taken from a study of cytomegalovirus exposure and HLA in healthy donors. With 4 bases clipped from V and 0 bases from J, the junction kept 1 base outside the gene matches. CDR3 length equals 13 residues. The germline V gene encodes CDR1 SQVTM and CDR2 ANQGSEA. Method: immunoSEQ multiplex PCR; TCRdb's copy keeps in-frame clones and lacks some. In the table there are about 150,000 clones, approximately 86% of which are singletons. The rearrangement uses TRBV29-1 and TRBJ2-3, with 7 bases aligning to TRBD2. Sequencing was done on a sample of PBMCs. This TCR came from a human donor in good health. CDR3 loop: CSVVGGSTDTQYF. The CDR3 nucleotides are TGCAGCGTTGTCGGGGGGAGCACAGATACGCAGTATTTT.